The 26 T cell receptor beta chains in this list originate from one sample, sequenced in a study of shared clonotypes between healthy human individuals. The protocol was immunoSEQ multiplex PCR, while the TCRdb copy is restricted to in-frame clones and leaves out a portion. The repertoire has over a million clones, 65% to 80% of them found once; the top ten carry 1.4% to 1.5%. The sample comprised memory CD4+ T cells sorted from blood. Subset in this sample: CD45RA-negative fraction. All receptors derive from a man aged 18 to 29 in good health.

The table lists this clone with a count of one. The chain carries TRBV30 and TRBJ2-1, with D possibly being TRBD1 (6 bases). The CDR3 totals 12 residues. Germline CDR1 GTSNPN, CDR2 SVGIG (reference sequence). Deletions cut 4 bases from V and 7 bases from J, with 11 bases between. CDR3 loop: CAWTLQGNEQFF. The CDR3 DNA sequence: TGTGCCTGGACCCTACAGGGAAATGAGCAGTTCTTC.

In DNA form, the CDR3 reads TGTGCCAGCAGCTTACAGCCACTCTCCTACGAGCAGTACTTC. It translates to CASSLQPLSYEQYF. The V gene is TRBV7-2, the J gene TRBJ2-7; unclear D gene. The CDR3 is 14 residues long. Trimming stripped 2 bases from V and 0 bases from J, with 8 bases between. Germline V gene sequence: CDR1 SGHTA, CDR2 FQGNSA.

In this sample, this clone turned up once. The chain couples TRBV5-3 to TRBJ2-1; the match to TRBD1 covers 7 bases. TRBV5-3 is designated an ORF whose function remains uncertain. The CDR3 consists of 17 residues. V dropped 4 bases and J dropped 4; count of bases not matched to a gene: 14. CDR3 loop: CARSPCTGTEGYNEQFF. DNA of the CDR3: TGTGCCAGAAGCCCCTGTACCGGGACAGAGGGATACAATGAGCAGTTCTTC.

The rearrangement joins TRBV5-6 to TRBJ1-3; D is unresolved. The CDR3 extends over 15 amino acids. The germline CDR1 and CDR2 sequences are SGHDT and YYEEEE. V lost 0 bases and J 4 bases, leaving 11 bases between the germline ends. In DNA form, the CDR3 reads TGTGCCAGCAGCTTGGTACTACAGCCAGGAAACACCATATATTTT. As protein: CASSLVLQPGNTIYF.

This clone was recorded once. The rearrangement joins TRBV7-3 to TRBJ2-1; TRBD2 is a possible D gene (6 bases). Trimming took off 3 bases at V and 15 bases at J, with 15 bases between the two ends. This CDR3 contains 12 residues. The germline gives CDR1 SGHTA, CDR2 FQGTGA. The CDR3 DNA follows: TGTGCCAGCAGCTTGCCGGGACTCCCTCCGTTCTTC. It is translated as CASSLPGLPPFF.

V is TRBV19 and J is TRBJ2-5; 7 bases fit TRBD2. The end of the DNA is better explained by TRBJ2-7, so the J call may be wrong. The CDR3 extends over 14 amino acids. Germline V lookup: CDR1 LNHDA, CDR2 SQIVND (reference sequence). CDR3 nucleotides: TGTGCCAGTAGTATGGGGGGGACCCGCTACGAGCAGTACTTC. This codes for CASSMGGTRYEQYF.

This clone has just a few counts. V gene TRBV30 combines with J gene TRBJ1-1, with D hard to call. Deletions cut 0 bases from V and 1 base from J, with 9 bases between. This CDR3 contains 14 residues. Germline CDR1 and CDR2: GTSNPN and SVGIG (reference sequence). DNA of the CDR3: TGTGCCTGGAGTGTATTGCTGGGGAACACTGAAGCTTTCTTT. As protein: CAWSVLLGNTEAFF.

J is TRBJ1-5 and V is TRBV30; D is perhaps TRBD1 (6 bases). This CDR3 has 14 residues. Trimming pared 2 bases from V and 2 bases from J, leaving 10 bases between. Per the germline V gene, CDR1 is GTSNPN and CDR2 is SVGIG (reference sequence). CDR3 loop: CAWSPGAGNQPQHF. The CDR3 DNA reads TGTGCCTGGAGTCCAGGGGCGGGCAATCAGCCCCAGCATTTT.

The V call is TRBV9, the J call TRBJ2-1; 12 bases match TRBD2. Unmatched junction bases numbered 6, after V lost 0 bases and J lost 8 bases. CDR1 and CDR2 (germline): SGDLS, YYNGEE. The CDR3 spans 16 residues. The CDR3 sequence: CASSVETSGSRYEQFF. In DNA, the CDR3 is TGTGCCAGCAGCGTAGAGACTAGCGGGAGTAGGTATGAGCAGTTCTTC. The full variable domain, in which reference TRBV9 and TRBJ2-1 provide the parts outside the CDR3, is DSGVTQTPKHLITATGQRVTLRCSPRSGDLSVYWYQQSLDQGLQFLIQYYNGEERAKGNILERFSAQQFPDLHSELNLSSLELGDSALYFCASSVETSGSRYEQFFGPGTRLTVL.

This chain connects TRBV7-9 to TRBJ2-1; 10 bases are a match to TRBD2. The trim removed 6 bases at V and 5 bases at J, leaving 7 bases unmatched. This CDR3 has 15 amino acids. Germline assignment: CDR1 SEHNR and CDR2 FQNEAQ (reference sequence). The CDR3 DNA sequence: TGTGCCAGCAGAATGAGCGGGGGGGTACACAATGAGCAGTTCTTC. Protein sequence: CASRMSGGVHNEQFF.

The chain links TRBV7-2 to TRBJ1-3; 10 positions agree with TRBD1. Germline CDR1 SGHTA, CDR2 FQGNSA. This CDR3 has 16 residues. V lost 5 bases and J lost 3; bases outside the gene matches: 7. The CDR3 loop is CASSPSDRGNGNTIYF. The DNA of the CDR3 is TGTGCCAGCAGCCCATCGGACAGGGGGAATGGAAACACCATATATTTT.

The DNA for the CDR3 is TGTGCCAGCAGCTCAGCGGGGGCCTCCTACAATGAGCAGTTCTTC. Translation: CASSSAGASYNEQFF. The chain has TRBV7-2 and TRBJ2-1; 8 bases map to TRBD2. Germline CDR1 and CDR2: SGHTA and FQGNSA. This CDR3 region has 15 residues. V trimming: 4 bases; J trimming: 0 bases; junction bases outside the gene matches: 2.

The chain combines TRBV5-1 with TRBJ2-7, with a weak D call TRBD1 (6 bases). V was clipped by 4 bases and J by 0 bases, with 14 bases between them. CDR3 length: 15 amino acids. Germline CDR1 reads SGHRS; CDR2 reads YFSETQ. The CDR3 region has the DNA TGCGCCAGCAGCCCCCAGGGGCTCAGCTCCTACGAGCAGTACTTC. As protein: CASSPQGLSSYEQYF.

J is TRBJ2-5 and V is TRBV30, with 14 bases matching TRBD2. The V and J ends lost 7 bases and 1 base, in that order; junction bases with no gene match: 8. Germline CDR1 and CDR2: GTSNPN and SVGIG (reference sequence). CDR3 length equals 16 residues. The CDR3 DNA reads TGTGCCTCGGGACTAGCGGGAGATATTTCCCAAGAGACCCAGTACTTC. It yields the protein CASGLAGDISQETQYF. Complete variable domain (other parts from reference TRBV30 and TRBJ2-5): SQTIHQWPATLVQPVGSPLSLECTVEGTSNPNLYWYRQAAGRGLQLLFYSVGIGQISSEVPQNLSASRPQDRQFILSSKKLLLSDSGFYLCASGLAGDISQETQYFGPGTRLLVL.

This clone was seen just once. This sequence joins TRBV10-2 and TRBJ2-2; D unclear. Trimming took 5 bases from V and 5 from J, leaving 12 bases between them. The germline V gene encodes CDR1 WSHSY and CDR2 SAAADI. This CDR3 has 14 residues. The CDR3 reads CASSTVHGTGELFF. The CDR3 DNA reads TGCGCCAGCAGTACAGTCCACGGGACCGGGGAGCTGTTTTTT.

Here the CDR3 DNA reads TGTGCCAGCTCACTTGATACAGGGGACACTGAAGCTTTCTTT. It translates to CASSLDTGDTEAFF. The chain carries TRBV18 and TRBJ1-1; 7 bases agree with TRBD1. The V gene end was trimmed by 4 bases and the J gene end by 3 bases; junction bases not matched to a gene: 5. The CDR3 runs 14 residues. The germline CDR1 and CDR2 sequences are KGHSH and LQKENI.

The sample holds many counts of this clone. The chain links TRBV4-1 to TRBJ1-4, with 7 bases that match TRBD1. The V gene's germline CDR1 is MGHRA and CDR2 YSYEKL. The V segment lost 4 bases and the J segment 6 bases; nucleotides outside the gene matches: 8. CDR3 length: 15 residues. The CDR3 loop is CASSRSQGVDEKLFF. The CDR3 nucleotides are TGCGCCAGCAGCCGCTCGCAGGGGGTAGATGAAAAACTGTTTTTT.

This rearrangement joins TRBV15 to TRBJ1-2; 7 bases fit TRBD1. Germline trimming cut 4 bases from V and 2 bases from J; bases unmatched to any gene: 4. This CDR3 spans 14 amino acids. Germline V gene lookup returns CDR1 LNHNV and CDR2 YYDKDF (reference sequence). The CDR3 nucleotides are TGTGCCACCAGCATACACAGGGGAAACTATGGCTACACCTTC. The encoded protein is CATSIHRGNYGYTF.

CDR3 in amino acids: CASSQATGLGSYEQYF. The CDR3 DNA reads as TGCGCCAGCAGCCAGGCGACCGGACTGGGTTCCTACGAGCAGTACTTC. The genes are TRBV5-1 and TRBJ2-7; possible D gene TRBD2, 5 bases. With 4 bases removed from V and 1 base from J, the gap between germline ends came to 18 bases. This CDR3 has 16 amino acids. CDR1 is SGHRS and CDR2 is YFSETQ in the germline V gene.

This chain links TRBV9 with TRBJ1-5, with 7 bases that match TRBD1. The V gene end was trimmed by 3 bases and the J gene end by 0 bases; junction bases not matched to a gene: 9. The CDR3 spans 17 residues. Germline V gives CDR1 SGDLS, CDR2 YYNGEE. The CDR3: CASSASRDRYSNQPQHF. Written as DNA, the CDR3 is TGTGCCAGCAGCGCAAGCCGGGACAGATATAGCAATCAGCCCCAGCATTTT.

V usage is TRBV10-3 and J usage is TRBJ2-7, with 8 positions matching TRBD1. Trimming took 5 bases from V and 3 from J; bases not matched to a gene: 3. CDR1 is ENHRY and CDR2 is SYGVKD in the germline V gene. The CDR3 runs to 13 residues. The CDR3 sequence is CAISKQGDYEQYF. The CDR3 DNA sequence: TGTGCCATCAGTAAACAGGGGGACTACGAGCAGTACTTC.

The chain combines TRBV6-6 with TRBJ2-7; D could derive from TRBD1 or TRBD2 (7 bases each). The CDR3 sequence is 14 residues long. V shed 5 bases and J shed 9 bases, with 20 bases lying between them. CDR1 is MNHNY, CDR2 SVGAGI, per germline (reference sequence). The CDR3 sequence: CASSAPTGRDVQYF. The CDR3 DNA reads as TGTGCCAGCAGTGCTCCGACAGGGAGGGACGTGCAGTACTTC.

This clone was picked up a small number of times. The rearrangement links TRBV5-4 to TRBJ2-7; weak D call: TRBD1 (6 bases). This CDR3 spans 15 amino acids. Trimming took 1 base from V and 0 from J, leaving 11 bases between them. Germline V CDR1 and CDR2: SGHNT, YYREEE (reference sequence). CDR3 sequence: CASSLFGQSSYEQYF. CDR3 nucleotide sequence: TGTGCCAGCAGCTTGTTTGGACAGAGCTCCTACGAGCAGTACTTC.

This sequence joins TRBV6-1 and TRBJ1-5; D is perhaps TRBD1 (5 bases). Germline loops: CDR1 MNHNS, CDR2 SASEGT. Trimming left V 3 bases short and J 6 bases short, with 15 bases between. The CDR3 is made up of 15 amino acids. CDR3 sequence: CASSDKGQGLQPQHF. The CDR3 region has the DNA TGTGCCAGCAGTGACAAGGGGCAGGGTCTTCAGCCCCAGCATTTT.

This chain connects TRBV7-3 to TRBJ2-1; 8 positions agree with TRBD2. V shed 5 bases and J 6 bases; nucleotides not matched to a gene: 6. Germline V gene sequence: CDR1 SGHTA, CDR2 FQGTGA. The CDR3 extends over 14 amino acids. CDR3 in DNA: TGTGCCAGCAGCCCCATGGGGACTAGCAATGAGCAGTTCTTC. The encoded protein is CASSPMGTSNEQFF.

This sequence joins TRBV10-3 and TRBJ2-2; D may be TRBD1 (5 bases). Trimming cost V 8 bases and J 6 bases, with 10 bases left between them. This CDR3 is 12 amino acids long. Germline V gene data show CDR1 as ENHRY and CDR2 as SYGVKD. In DNA, the CDR3 is TGTGCCATCGCCAGGGCTTCCGGGGAGCTGTTTTTT. Translated: CAIARASGELFF.